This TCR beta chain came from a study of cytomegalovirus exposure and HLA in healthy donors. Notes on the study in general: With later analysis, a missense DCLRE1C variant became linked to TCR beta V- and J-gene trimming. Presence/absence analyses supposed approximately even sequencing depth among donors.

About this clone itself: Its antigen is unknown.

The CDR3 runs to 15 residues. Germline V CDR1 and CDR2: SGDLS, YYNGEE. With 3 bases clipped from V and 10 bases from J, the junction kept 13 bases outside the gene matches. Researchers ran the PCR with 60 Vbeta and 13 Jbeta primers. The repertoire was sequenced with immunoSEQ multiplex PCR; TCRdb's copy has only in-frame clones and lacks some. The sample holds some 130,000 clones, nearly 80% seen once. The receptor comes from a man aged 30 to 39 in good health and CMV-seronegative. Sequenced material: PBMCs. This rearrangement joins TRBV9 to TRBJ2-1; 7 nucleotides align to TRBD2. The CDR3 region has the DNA TGTGCCAGCAGCGGGGGGGGTAGCGACATCTCCGAGCAGTTCTTC. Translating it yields CASSGGGSDISEQFF.